Listed here is a single T cell receptor beta chain. CDR1 and CDR2 from the germline V gene are SQVTM and ANQGSEA. V lost 3 bases and J lost 12, with 6 bases in between. This CDR3 is 9 amino acids long. Stated time point: patch test 2, 6 weeks after DPC sensitization. Treatment described: therapeutic diphenylcyclopropenone sensitization with weekly scalp DPC. This entry belongs to a study of human T cells and chemical hapten exposure. TCRdb redid the calling of the RACE reads with MiXCR, one entry per CDR3 protein. This table has 25,000 to 30,000 distinct CDR3 sequences, roughly 9.4% appearing once. The V and J genes are TRBV29-1 and TRBJ2-1; D gene uncertain. This TCR was sampled from a young man with alopecia areata. Some clones in this sample may be carry-over from other donors' samples. Specimen: whole blood, collected in connection with sensitization to the hapten diphenylcyclopropenone (DPC). The CDR3 sequence: CSVDSGQFF. CDR3 in DNA: TGCAGCGTTGATTCAGGGCAGTTCTTC.